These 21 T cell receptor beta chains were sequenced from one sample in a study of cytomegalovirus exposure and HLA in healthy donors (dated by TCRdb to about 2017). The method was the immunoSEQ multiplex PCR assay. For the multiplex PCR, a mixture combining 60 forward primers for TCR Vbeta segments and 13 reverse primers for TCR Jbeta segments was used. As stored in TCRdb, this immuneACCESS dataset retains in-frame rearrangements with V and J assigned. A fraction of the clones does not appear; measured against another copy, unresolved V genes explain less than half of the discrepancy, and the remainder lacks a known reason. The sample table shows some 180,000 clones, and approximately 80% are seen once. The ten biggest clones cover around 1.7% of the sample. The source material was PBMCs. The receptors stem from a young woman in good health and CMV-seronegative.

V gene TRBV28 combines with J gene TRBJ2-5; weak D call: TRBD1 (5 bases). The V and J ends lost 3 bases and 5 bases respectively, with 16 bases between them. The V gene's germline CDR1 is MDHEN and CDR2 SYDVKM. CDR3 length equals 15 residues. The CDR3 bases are TGTGCCAGCAGTTTCCAAAACAGGTTCCTGGAGACCCAGTACTTC. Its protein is CASSFQNRFLETQYF.

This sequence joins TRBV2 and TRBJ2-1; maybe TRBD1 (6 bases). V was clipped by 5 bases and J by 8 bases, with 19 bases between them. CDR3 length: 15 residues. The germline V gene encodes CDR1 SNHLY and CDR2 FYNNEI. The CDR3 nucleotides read TGTGCCAGCAGTCAGGGGCCGGGCTCTATGTATGAGCAGTTCTTC. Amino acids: CASSQGPGSMYEQFF. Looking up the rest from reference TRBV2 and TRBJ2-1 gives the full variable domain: EPEVTQTPSHQVTQMGQEVILRCVPISNHLYFYWYRQILGQKVEFLVSFYNNEISEKSEIFDDQFSVERPDGSNFTLKIRSTKLEDSAMYFCASSQGPGSMYEQFFGPGTRLTVL.

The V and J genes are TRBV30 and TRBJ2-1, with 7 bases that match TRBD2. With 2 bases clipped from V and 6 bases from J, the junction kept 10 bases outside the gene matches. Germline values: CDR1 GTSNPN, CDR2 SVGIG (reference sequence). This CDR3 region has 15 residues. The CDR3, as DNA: TGTGCCTGGAGTACCCCCAACGGGAGGTCCAATGAGCAGTTCTTC. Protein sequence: CAWSTPNGRSNEQFF.

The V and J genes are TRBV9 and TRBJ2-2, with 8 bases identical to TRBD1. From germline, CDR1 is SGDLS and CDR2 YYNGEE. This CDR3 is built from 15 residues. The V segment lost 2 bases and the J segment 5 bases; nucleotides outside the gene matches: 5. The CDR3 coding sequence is TGTGCCAGCAGCGTCCGACAGGGGCCAACCGGGGAGCTGTTTTTT. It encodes CASSVRQGPTGELFF. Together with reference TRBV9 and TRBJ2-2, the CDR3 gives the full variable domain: DSGVTQTPKHLITATGQRVTLRCSPRSGDLSVYWYQQSLDQGLQFLIQYYNGEERAKGNILERFSAQQFPDLHSELNLSSLELGDSALYFCASSVRQGPTGELFFGEGSRLTVL.

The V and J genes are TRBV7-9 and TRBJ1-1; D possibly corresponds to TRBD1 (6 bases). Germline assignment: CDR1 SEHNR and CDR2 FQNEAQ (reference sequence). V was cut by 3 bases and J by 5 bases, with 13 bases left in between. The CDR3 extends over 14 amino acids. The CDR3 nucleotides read TGTGCCAGCAGCTTGGGGGGGGCAGGGACTGAAGCTTTCTTT. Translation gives CASSLGGAGTEAFF.

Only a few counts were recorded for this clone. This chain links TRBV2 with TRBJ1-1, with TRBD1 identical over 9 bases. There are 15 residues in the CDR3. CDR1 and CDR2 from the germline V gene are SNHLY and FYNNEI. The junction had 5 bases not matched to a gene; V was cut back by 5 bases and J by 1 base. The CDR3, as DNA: TGTGCCAGCAGTACCCCGGGACAGGGGAACACTGAAGCTTTCTTT. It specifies CASSTPGQGNTEAFF.

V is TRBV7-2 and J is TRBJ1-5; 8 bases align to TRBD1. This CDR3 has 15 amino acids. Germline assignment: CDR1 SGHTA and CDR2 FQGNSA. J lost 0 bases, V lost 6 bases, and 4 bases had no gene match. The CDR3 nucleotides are TGTGCCAGCAGGATGACAGGGGATAGCAATCAGCCCCAGCATTTT. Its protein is CASRMTGDSNQPQHF.

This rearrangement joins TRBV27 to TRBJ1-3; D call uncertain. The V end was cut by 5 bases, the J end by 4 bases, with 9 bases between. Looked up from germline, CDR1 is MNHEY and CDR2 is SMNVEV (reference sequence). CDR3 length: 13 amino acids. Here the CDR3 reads CASSERVGNTIYF. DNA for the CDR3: TGTGCCAGCAGTGAGAGGGTGGGAAACACCATATATTTT.

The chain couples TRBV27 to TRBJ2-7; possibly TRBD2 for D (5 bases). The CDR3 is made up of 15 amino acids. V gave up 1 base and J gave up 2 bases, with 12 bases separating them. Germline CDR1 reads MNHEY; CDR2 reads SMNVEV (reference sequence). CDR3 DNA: TGTGCCAGCAGTTTATTCGCGGGCGTGACCTACGAGCAGTACTTC. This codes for CASSLFAGVTYEQYF.

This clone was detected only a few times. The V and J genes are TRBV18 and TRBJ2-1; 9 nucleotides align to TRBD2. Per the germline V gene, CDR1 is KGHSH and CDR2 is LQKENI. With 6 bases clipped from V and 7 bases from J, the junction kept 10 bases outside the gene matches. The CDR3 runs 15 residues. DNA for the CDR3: TGTGCCAGCTCCCTGGTTGATAGCGGGAGAAATGAGCAGTTCTTC. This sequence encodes CASSLVDSGRNEQFF.

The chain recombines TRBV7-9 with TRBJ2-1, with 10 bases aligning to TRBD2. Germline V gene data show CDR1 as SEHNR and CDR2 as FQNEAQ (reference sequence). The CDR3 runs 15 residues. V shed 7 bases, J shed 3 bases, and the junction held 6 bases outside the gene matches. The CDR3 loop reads CASTPSGRNYNEQFF. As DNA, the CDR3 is TGTGCCAGCACCCCTAGCGGGAGAAACTACAATGAGCAGTTCTTC.

The CDR3 DNA reads TGTGCCAGCAGCGCCCAGCGGGCTAGCGGACAAGAGACCCAGTACTTC. Protein: CASSAQRASGQETQYF. The chain is built from TRBV9 and TRBJ2-5, with 7 bases that match TRBD2. Germline CDR1 reads SGDLS; CDR2 reads YYNGEE. The CDR3 contains 16 residues. V was clipped by 3 bases and J by 2 bases; unmatched bases: 10.

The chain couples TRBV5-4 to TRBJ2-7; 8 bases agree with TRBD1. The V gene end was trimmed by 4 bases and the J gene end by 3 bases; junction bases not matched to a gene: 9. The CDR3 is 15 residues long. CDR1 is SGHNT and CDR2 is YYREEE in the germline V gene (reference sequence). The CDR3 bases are TGTGCCAGCAGCGGAAACAGGGGGGTAAACTACGAGCAGTACTTC. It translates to CASSGNRGVNYEQYF.

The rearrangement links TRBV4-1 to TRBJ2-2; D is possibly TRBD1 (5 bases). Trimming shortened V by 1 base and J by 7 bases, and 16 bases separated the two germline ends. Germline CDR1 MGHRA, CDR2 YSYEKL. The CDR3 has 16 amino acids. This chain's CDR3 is CASSQVGRSRGGELFF. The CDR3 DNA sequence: TGCGCCAGCAGCCAAGTTGGCCGGTCTAGGGGCGGGGAGCTGTTTTTT.

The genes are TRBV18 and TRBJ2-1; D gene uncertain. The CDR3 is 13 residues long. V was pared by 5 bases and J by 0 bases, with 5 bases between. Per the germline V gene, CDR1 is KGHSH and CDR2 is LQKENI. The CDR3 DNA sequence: TGTGCCAGCTCATCTAGCTCCTACAATGAGCAGTTCTTC. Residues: CASSSSSYNEQFF.

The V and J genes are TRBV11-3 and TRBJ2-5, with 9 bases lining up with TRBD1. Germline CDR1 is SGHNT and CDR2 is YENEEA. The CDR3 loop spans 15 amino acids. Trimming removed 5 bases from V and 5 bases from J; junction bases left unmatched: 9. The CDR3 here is CASSIGTGPGETQYF. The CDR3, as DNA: TGTGCCAGCAGCATCGGGACAGGGCCTGGGGAGACCCAGTACTTC.

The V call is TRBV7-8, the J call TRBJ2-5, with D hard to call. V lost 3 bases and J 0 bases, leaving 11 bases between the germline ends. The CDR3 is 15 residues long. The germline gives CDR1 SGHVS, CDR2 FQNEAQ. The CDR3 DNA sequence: TGTGCCAGCAGCTTTAACCCAGAATACCAAGAGACCCAGTACTTC. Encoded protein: CASSFNPEYQETQYF.

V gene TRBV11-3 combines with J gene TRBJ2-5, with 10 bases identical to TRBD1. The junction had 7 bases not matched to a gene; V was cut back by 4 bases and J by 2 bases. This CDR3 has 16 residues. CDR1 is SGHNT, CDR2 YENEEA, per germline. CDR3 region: CASSSIRDRGQETQYF. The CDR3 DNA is TGTGCCAGCAGCTCAATCCGGGACAGGGGTCAAGAGACCCAGTACTTC.

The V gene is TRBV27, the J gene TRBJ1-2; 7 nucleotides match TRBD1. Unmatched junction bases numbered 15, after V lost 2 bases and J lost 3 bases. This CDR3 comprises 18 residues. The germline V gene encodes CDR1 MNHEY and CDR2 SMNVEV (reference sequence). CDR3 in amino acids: CASSLNPFSGQGDYGYTF. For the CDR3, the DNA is TGTGCCAGCAGTTTAAACCCGTTTAGTGGCCAGGGGGACTATGGCTACACCTTC.

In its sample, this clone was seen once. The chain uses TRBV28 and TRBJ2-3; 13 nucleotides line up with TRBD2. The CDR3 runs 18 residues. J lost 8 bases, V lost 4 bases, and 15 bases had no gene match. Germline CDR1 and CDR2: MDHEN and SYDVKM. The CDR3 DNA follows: TGTGCCAGCAGTTCCGGGACTAGCGGGGTGGGATCCCGGGGTACGCAGTATTTT. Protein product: CASSSGTSGVGSRGTQYF.

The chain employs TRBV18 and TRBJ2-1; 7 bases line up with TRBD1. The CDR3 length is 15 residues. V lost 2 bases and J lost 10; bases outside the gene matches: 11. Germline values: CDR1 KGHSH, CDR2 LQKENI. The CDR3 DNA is TGTGCCAGCTCACCAGGGGGACAGCCTGGTGAAGAGCAGTTCTTC. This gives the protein CASSPGGQPGEEQFF.